These T cell receptor beta chains were read from a single sample in a study of tumour-infiltrating T cells in Burkitt lymphoma. The repertoire was sequenced with immunoSEQ multiplex PCR; TCRdb's copy has only in-frame clones and lacks some. In the table there are 13,000 to 15,000 clones, around 75% of which are singletons. The material sequenced was tumor tissue. The origin of the receptors is a human donor with diffuse large B-cell lymphoma. Each CDR3 is given with its conserved first and last residue. A D gene is named only where the DNA matches it firmly. Rows give clone size only sometimes, using once, few, many, or a class for an expanded clone.

j_call	d_call	clone_size	v_call	cdr3_nt	cdr3_aa
TRBJ2-3	-	-	TRBV10-2	TGCGCCAGCAGTCAAACGACGTTAGCCTTTGGCACAGATACGCAGTATTTT	CASSQTTLAFGTDTQYF
TRBJ1-2	-	-	TRBV4-1	TGCGCCAGCAGCCAAGGGAGGGCTGGCTACACCTTC	CASSQGRAGYTF
TRBJ2-3	-	-	TRBV15	TGTGCCACCGGACCAGGGAGAGATAGTGCAGATACGCAGTATTTT	CATGPGRDSADTQYF
TRBJ2-7	TRBD2	few	TRBV6-5	TGTGCCAGCAGTTACTCGGCACTAGCGGTCGACGAGCAGTACTTC	CASSYSALAVDEQYF
TRBJ2-2	TRBD1	-	TRBV2	TGTGCCAGCAGTGGGGACAGCTGGGAGCTGTTTTTT	CASSGDSWELFF
TRBJ2-7	-	-	TRBV28	TGTGCCAGCAGTTTCCGCTCCTACGAGCAGTACTTC	CASSFRSYEQYF
TRBJ1-5	-	few	TRBV27	TGTGCCAGCAGCACAAAAGGGGGTCAGCCCCAGCATTTT	CASSTKGGQPQHF
TRBJ1-1	-	-	TRBV18	TGTGCCAGCTCACCACGCCAGTATACCTTGGCGAACACTGAAGCTTTCTTT	CASSPRQYTLANTEAFF
TRBJ2-3	-	-	TRBV7-2	TGTGCCAGCAGCTGGCAGGCTAGAAGCACAGATACGCAGTATTTT	CASSWQARSTDTQYF
TRBJ2-2	TRBD2	-	TRBV4-2	TGTGCCAGCAGCCAAGGACTAGCGGCTTTGAACACCGGGGAGCTGTTTTTT	CASSQGLAALNTGELFF
TRBJ2-2	-	-	TRBV6-1	TGTGCCAGCAGTGAAAATTTAAGGGATACTTACACCGGGGAGCTGTTTTTT	CASSENLRDTYTGELFF
TRBJ2-7	-	-	TRBV5-4	TGTGCCAGCAGCTTTAACAGAATACCCTACGAGCAGTACTTC	CASSFNRIPYEQYF
TRBJ1-2	-	-	TRBV9	TGTGCCAGCAGCGTAGCTACTTGGGTCGATGGCTACACCTTC	CASSVATWVDGYTF
TRBJ2-2	-	few	TRBV2	TGTGCCAGCAGGGGGGACTTCCCCGGGGAGCTGTTTTTT	CASRGDFPGELFF
TRBJ2-7	-	medium-sized	TRBV9	TGTGCCAGCAGCGTCGCGGAAAACTACGAGCAGTACTTC	CASSVAENYEQYF
TRBJ1-4	-	-	TRBV6-5	TGTGCCAGCAGTTACTCGGGGGGATTACCCGAGAAACTGTTTTTT	CASSYSGGLPEKLFF
TRBJ2-2	-	-	TRBV21-1	TGTGCCAGCTGCCGGTCACGCGGGGAGCTGTTTTTT	CASCRSRGELFF
TRBJ1-1	-	-	TRBV5-4	TGTGCCAGCAGACCCTCTCCGGGGGGGGAAGCTTTCTTT	CASRPSPGGEAFF
TRBJ1-4	-	-	TRBV10-3	TGTGCCATCAGTGGACAGTCTAATGAAAAACTGTTTTTT	CAISGQSNEKLFF
TRBJ1-2	TRBD1	few	TRBV9	TGTGCCAGCAGCGCTCACAACAGGGGGAGGAACTATGGCTACACCTTC	CASSAHNRGRNYGYTF
TRBJ2-2	-	-	TRBV25-1	TGTGCCAGCACCTACACCGGGGAGCTGTTTTTT	CASTYTGELFF
TRBJ2-7	TRBD2	-	TRBV13	TGTGCCAGCACCACTATAGCGGGAGTCGTGGACGAGCAGTACTTC	CASTTIAGVVDEQYF
TRBJ2-2	-	-	TRBV6-5	TGTGCCAGCAGATTAATACAGGGAGCCGGGGAGCTGTTTTTT	CASRLIQGAGELFF
TRBJ1-1	-	-	TRBV5-1	TGCGCCAGCAGCCCAACGGAGGGAAGGGCTGAAGCTTTCTTT	CASSPTEGRAEAFF
TRBJ1-5	TRBD1	-	TRBV28	TGTGCCAGCAGCAAAGACAGGGGCTATAATCAGCCCCAGCATTTT	CASSKDRGYNQPQHF
TRBJ2-1	TRBD2	few	TRBV7-3	TGTGCCAGCAGCTTTAGCGGGAACAATGAGCAGTTCTTC	CASSFSGNNEQFF
TRBJ2-7	-	-	TRBV5-1	TGCGCCAGCAGCACTCCGGCCGGCTACGAGCAGTACTTC	CASSTPAGYEQYF
TRBJ2-5	TRBD1	-	TRBV7-2	TGTGCCAGCAGCCCTTTCGCCGGGACAGGGCGGACCCAGTACTTC	CASSPFAGTGRTQYF
TRBJ2-1	-	-	TRBV4-1	TGCGCCAGCAGCCAAGAGACTGGCAGCTCCTACAATGAGCAGTTCTTC	CASSQETGSSYNEQFF
TRBJ2-2	TRBD2	once	TRBV18	TGTGCCAGCTCACCCGTCGGCGGGGGAGAGAACACCGGGGAGCTGTTTTTT	CASSPVGGGENTGELFF
TRBJ2-5	-	-	TRBV19	TGTGCCAGTAGCGGGAGCTCCCAAGAGACCCAGTACTTC	CASSGSSQETQYF
TRBJ2-1	TRBD1	-	TRBV15	TGTGCCACCAGCGCACGACAGGGGGCGAAAGTGCAGTTCTTC	CATSARQGAKVQFF
TRBJ2-2	-	large	TRBV28	TGTGCCAGCAGTACCGTGGAGGAGCTGTTTTTT	CASSTVEELFF
TRBJ1-1	-	-	TRBV7-9	TGTGCCAGCAGCTTTATGAACACTGAAGCTTTCTTT	CASSFMNTEAFF
TRBJ2-5	-	-	TRBV19	TGTGCCACCCGGAGAATCGGGAGCCAAGGAGAGACCCAGTACTTC	CATRRIGSQGETQYF
TRBJ2-5	TRBD1	-	TRBV19	TGTGCCAGTAGTATAGGGACAGGGGGGCAGACCCAGTACTTC	CASSIGTGGQTQYF
TRBJ2-2	-	-	TRBV11-2	TGTGCCAGCAGCTTAGACTCGGTGGCCGGGGAGCTGTTTTTT	CASSLDSVAGELFF
TRBJ1-1	TRBD1	-	TRBV5-1	TGCGCCAGCAGCTTATTCGACAGGGTGAACACTGAAGCTTTCTTT	CASSLFDRVNTEAFF
TRBJ1-1	-	-	TRBV9	TGTGCCAGCAGCGGGGTCCTACTTGGGAACACTGAAGCTTTCTTT	CASSGVLLGNTEAFF
TRBJ2-4	TRBD1	-	TRBV28	TGTGCCAGCAGTTTATATCTAACAGGGGCTAAAAACATTCAGTACTTC	CASSLYLTGAKNIQYF